The 4 T cell receptor beta chains given below trace back to one sample, sequenced in a study of a mutant IDH1 vaccine in newly diagnosed glioma. Antigens for these TCRs are unknown. Noted time point: week 11, during vaccination. The vaccine gave 300 ug of a 20-mer mutant IDH1 peptide subcutaneously per dose. Clones were read by immunoSEQ multiplex PCR, and TCRdb kept only the in-frame ones, dropping some. Of about 130,000 clones listed, about 82% are singletons. The input for sequencing was PBMCs, taken from a glioma patient whose treatment included an IDH1 peptide vaccine. These receptors were obtained from a middle-aged man with glioma.

This chain uses TRBV18 with TRBJ1-2; 8 positions agree with TRBD1. Per germline, CDR1 KGHSH and CDR2 LQKENI. V lost 6 bases, J lost 10 bases, and 7 bases stayed unmatched. CDR3 length equals 12 residues. DNA of the CDR3: TGTGCCAGCTCCCCCAAACAGGGGGACTACACCTTC. Its protein product is CASSPKQGDYTF.

V and J are TRBV6-5 and TRBJ1-5; D perhaps matches TRBD1 (5 bases). The CDR3 covers 15 residues. The V and J ends lost 2 bases and 9 bases respectively, with 17 bases between them. The germline gives CDR1 MNHEY, CDR2 SVGAGI. The CDR3 here is CASSYPSGGAAPQHF. In nucleotides, the CDR3 is TGTGCCAGCAGTTACCCCTCGGGGGGAGCGGCGCCCCAGCATTTT.

The chain uses TRBV18 and TRBJ1-1; D not certain. Germline loops: CDR1 KGHSH, CDR2 LQKENI. V gave up 0 bases and J gave up 0 bases, with 11 bases separating them. CDR3 length: 16 residues. The DNA for the CDR3 is TGTGCCAGCTCACCACCTGGAAGACGTATGAACACTGAAGCTTTCTTT. Translated, it gives CASSPPGRRMNTEAFF.

The V and J genes are TRBV4-2 and TRBJ1-2, with 8 bases matching TRBD1. The CDR3 is 16 amino acids. The V gene end was trimmed by 0 bases and the J gene end by 11 bases; junction bases not matched to a gene: 14. Germline values: CDR1 LGHNA, CDR2 YNFKEQ. For the CDR3, the DNA is TGTGCCAGCAGCCAAGATCGGAGGGGACCAGGGGGCGCTTACACCTTC. Amino acid sequence: CASSQDRRGPGGAYTF.